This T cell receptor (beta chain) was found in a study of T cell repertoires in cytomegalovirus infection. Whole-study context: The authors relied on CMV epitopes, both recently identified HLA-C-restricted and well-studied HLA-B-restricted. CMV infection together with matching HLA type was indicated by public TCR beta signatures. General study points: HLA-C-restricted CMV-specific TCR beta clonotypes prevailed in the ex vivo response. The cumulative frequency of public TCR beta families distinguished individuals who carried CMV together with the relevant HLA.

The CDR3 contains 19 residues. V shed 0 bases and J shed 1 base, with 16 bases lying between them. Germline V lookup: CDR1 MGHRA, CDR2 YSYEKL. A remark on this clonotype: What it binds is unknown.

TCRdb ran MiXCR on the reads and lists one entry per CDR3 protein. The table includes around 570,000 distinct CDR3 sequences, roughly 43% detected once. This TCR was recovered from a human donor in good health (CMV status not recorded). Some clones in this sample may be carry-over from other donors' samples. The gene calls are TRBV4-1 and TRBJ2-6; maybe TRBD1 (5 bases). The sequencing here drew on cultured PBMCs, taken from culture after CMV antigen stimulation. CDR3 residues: CASSQDWARVRSGANVLTF. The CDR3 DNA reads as TGCGCCAGCAGCCAAGATTGGGCCAGGGTAAGGTCTGGGGCCAACGTCCTGACTTTC.